The 27 T cell receptor beta chains presented below share a single source sample, sequenced in a study of immune characterization of retroperitoneal liposarcoma. TCRdb re-analysed the PCR reads in MiXCR, keeping a single row per CDR3 protein. Of some 2,900 distinct CDR3 sequences listed, approximately 45% are singletons. Sequencing input: tumor tissue. These receptor sequences come from a male donor with retroperitoneal liposarcoma.

Points on this clonotype: This sequence may be a read error, since a much larger clone differs from it by one base. The chain uses TRBV6-5 and TRBJ2-1, with 9 positions matching TRBD1. J was trimmed by 13 bases and V by 4 bases; bases with no gene match: 11. The CDR3 is 14 residues long. Germline V gene sequence: CDR1 MNHEY, CDR2 SVGAGI. DNA for the CDR3: TGTGCCAGCAGTTCCGGACAGGGGCAAGAGACCCAGTTCTTC. Translating gives CASSSGQGQETQFF.

By share, this clonotype ranks as medium-sized. The genes are TRBV6-6 and TRBJ2-5; TRBD2 aligns across 8 bases. The DNA end is a closer match to TRBJ2-7, so the J assignment may be wrong. In germline, CDR1 is MNHNY, CDR2 SVGAGI (reference sequence). There are 15 residues in the CDR3. CDR3 in amino acids: CASSYAREGNYEQYF. The CDR3 DNA is TGTGCCAGCAGTTACGCTCGGGAGGGCAACTACGAGCAGTACTTC.

The rearrangement joins TRBV12-3 or TRBV12-4 to TRBJ1-5; TRBD1 is a possible D gene (6 bases). This CDR3 has 13 amino acids. V was clipped by 8 bases and J by 4 bases, with 12 bases between them. CDR3 nucleotides: TGTGCCAGCCGCAGGGGATTGAATCAGCCCCAGCATTTT. Amino acid sequence: CASRRGLNQPQHF.

A word on this clonotype: At one end the junction does not follow the germline gene, possibly because of a read error. The rearrangement links TRBV4-1 to TRBJ1-1; 7 bases agree with TRBD1. The CDR3 is 13 amino acids. Germline V gene data show CDR1 as MGHRA and CDR2 as YSYEKL. The CDR3: CASRGSGGTEAFF. In DNA, the CDR3 is TGTGCCAGCAGGGGGTCAGGGGGCACTGAAGCTTTCTTT.

The chain employs TRBV6-6 and TRBJ2-5; 10 nucleotides agree with TRBD2. The CDR3 runs to 15 residues. Per germline, CDR1 MNHNY and CDR2 SVGAGI (reference sequence). V dropped 2 bases and J dropped 11; count of bases not matched to a gene: 11. CDR3 sequence (DNA): TGTGCCAGCAGTTACGGGACTAGCGAGTACAATGAGCAGTACTTC. Protein product: CASSYGTSEYNEQYF.

This chain connects TRBV11-3 to TRBJ1-1; no clear D gene. The CDR3 totals 16 residues. The germline gives CDR1 SGHNT, CDR2 YENEEA. V lost 0 bases, J lost 1 base, and 12 bases lay in between. The CDR3 region is CASSLDRGIGNTEAFF. CDR3 DNA sequence: TGTGCCAGCAGCTTAGATCGTGGGATCGGGAACACTGAAGCTTTCTTT.

The chain joins TRBV6-1 to TRBJ2-3, with TRBD1 identical over 10 bases. Trimming took 0 bases from V and 6 from J; bases not matched to a gene: 3. CDR1 is MNHNS and CDR2 is SASEGT in the germline V gene. This CDR3 contains 15 residues. CDR3 bases: TGTGCCAGCAGTGAAGCGACAGGGGGCGGGGATACGCAGTATTTT. Protein product: CASSEATGGGDTQYF.

This clonotype was counted between two and nine times. V usage is TRBV6-1 and J usage is TRBJ2-1, with D perhaps being TRBD1 or TRBD2 (5 bases each). The V and J ends lost 11 bases and 7 bases respectively, with 15 bases between them. The CDR3 loop spans 12 amino acids. Germline-derived CDR1 and CDR2 are MNHNS and SASEGT. The CDR3 nucleotides are TGTGCCTCCCCCGGGACGGGGAATGAGCAGTTCTTC. The encoded protein is CASPGTGNEQFF.

The chain joins TRBV12-3 or TRBV12-4 to TRBJ1-5; weak D call: TRBD1 (5 bases). V dropped 6 bases and J dropped 0 bases, with 9 bases sitting between them. The CDR3 runs 14 residues. For the CDR3, the DNA is TGTGCCAGCAGCCCTGACAGTAGCAATCAGCCCCAGCATTTT. Translating gives CASSPDSSNQPQHF.

This clonotype is termed medium-sized. The junction departs from germline at one end; a sequencing error may be responsible. In DNA, the CDR3 is TGTGCCAGCAGCTCCCGACCCCAAGGGACCCAGTACTTC. Amino acids: CASSSRPQGTQYF. The rearrangement links TRBV6-1 to TRBJ2-5; D gene ambiguous. Germline CDR1 is MNHNS and CDR2 is SASEGT. CDR3 length: 13 amino acids.

This clonotype appeared a few times. The V call is TRBV12-3 or TRBV12-4, the J call TRBJ2-1; D is perhaps TRBD1 (6 bases). This CDR3 region has 15 residues. V dropped 7 bases and J dropped 6 bases, with 19 bases sitting between them. The CDR3: CASTEGHLRSNEQFF. CDR3 bases: TGTGCCAGCACCGAGGGACACCTACGAAGCAATGAGCAGTTCTTC.

This chain links TRBV6-1 with TRBJ2-1; D may be TRBD2 (7 bases). The ends were cut back, 5 bases at V and 10 bases at J, with 18 bases in the middle. Germline values: CDR1 MNHNS, CDR2 SASEGT. There are 14 residues in the CDR3. In DNA, the CDR3 is TGTGCCAGCAGTCTCGGGGGCGGGGGACACGAGCAGTTCTTC. It is translated as CASSLGGGGHEQFF.

This clonotype is medium-sized by share. The chain carries TRBV7-2 and TRBJ2-5; 11 bases are shared with TRBD2. Trimming took 5 bases from V and 4 from J; bases not matched to a gene: 12. This CDR3 has 17 amino acids. Germline V gives CDR1 SGHTA, CDR2 FQGNSA. CDR3 residues: CASSDVAGGLQGETQYF. The DNA for the CDR3 is TGTGCCAGCAGCGACGTAGCGGGAGGGCTTCAAGGAGAGACCCAGTACTTC.

This clonotype was seen a handful of times. The V and J genes are TRBV6-1 and TRBJ2-3; 7 nucleotides align to TRBD2. The CDR3 is made up of 16 amino acids. Germline CDR1 is MNHNS and CDR2 is SASEGT. With 5 bases clipped from V and 0 bases from J, the junction kept 8 bases outside the gene matches. The CDR3 here is CASSYLREASTDTQYF. In DNA form, the CDR3 reads TGTGCCAGCAGTTACTTACGGGAGGCCAGCACAGATACGCAGTATTTT.

This clonotype has just a few counts. V is TRBV6-1 and J is TRBJ2-1; 12 bases are shared with TRBD2. The CDR3 is 14 amino acids. Trimming cost V 6 bases and J 6 bases; bases outside gene matches: 3. CDR1 MNHNS and CDR2 SASEGT come from the germline V gene. Here the CDR3 DNA reads TGTGCCAGCAGCGGACTAGCGGGGCTCAATGAGCAGTTCTTC. Encoded protein: CASSGLAGLNEQFF.

This clonotype is termed medium-sized. V gene TRBV7-2 combines with J gene TRBJ2-1; D call uncertain. CDR3 length: 14 residues. CDR1 is SGHTA and CDR2 is FQGNSA in the germline V gene. Trimming cost V 5 bases and J 13 bases, with 21 bases left between them. In DNA, the CDR3 is TGTGCCAGCAGCCCCTCGGGCAGTACGGAGACCCAGTTCTTC. This gives the protein CASSPSGSTETQFF. Combining the CDR3 with reference TRBV7-2 and TRBJ2-1 gives the whole variable domain GAGVSQSPSNKVTEKGKDVELRCDPISGHTALYWYRQSLGQGLEFLIYFQGNSAPDKSGLPSDRFSAERTGGSVSTLTIQRTQQEDSAVYLCASSPSGSTETQFFGPGTRLTVL.

By sample fraction, this clonotype is medium-sized. The rearrangement links TRBV6-1 to TRBJ2-3; 7 positions agree with TRBD2. The J segment lost 3 bases and the V segment lost 5 bases, leaving 2 bases of the junction unmatched. CDR1 and CDR2 (germline): MNHNS, SASEGT. CDR3 length: 13 residues. The CDR3 bases are TGTGCCAGCAGTAGGGGAGGGACAGATACGCAGTATTTT. It specifies CASSRGGTDTQYF.

This clonotype appeared a few times. This chain joins TRBV7-6 and TRBJ2-1; TRBD2 aligns across 12 bases. V dropped 1 base and J dropped 3; count of bases not matched to a gene: 4. CDR3 length: 17 amino acids. The germline CDR1 and CDR2 sequences are SGHVS and FNYEAQ. The CDR3 coding sequence is TGTGCCAGCAGCTTAGGGGGACTAGCGGGCTACTACAATGAGCAGTTCTTC. Translation gives CASSLGGLAGYYNEQFF. The whole variable domain, remainder taken from reference TRBV7-6 and TRBJ2-1, is GAGVSQSPRYKVTKRGQDVALRCDPISGHVSLYWYRQALGQGPEFLTYFNYEAQQDKSGLPNDRFSAERPEGSISTLTIQRTEQRDSAMYRCASSLGGLAGYYNEQFFGPGTRLTVL.

This clonotype came up a few times. The chain combines TRBV7-8 with TRBJ1-4; D perhaps matches TRBD1 (5 bases). The CDR3 runs to 17 residues. V gave up 6 bases and J gave up 0 bases, with 17 bases separating them. Germline V gene data show CDR1 as SGHVS and CDR2 as FQNEAQ. CDR3 DNA sequence: TGTGCCAGCAGTAGGGGCAGGGACCCACCAACTAATGAAAAACTGTTTTTT. This codes for CASSRGRDPPTNEKLFF.

The V and J genes are TRBV4-1 and TRBJ2-1, with TRBD2 identical over 7 bases. CDR3 length: 14 amino acids. CDR1 and CDR2 (germline): MGHRA, YSYEKL. Losses at the gene ends were 1 base for V and 5 bases for J; bases not matched to a gene: 2. Here the CDR3 reads CASSQGLADNEQFF. For the CDR3, the DNA is TGCGCCAGCAGCCAAGGGCTAGCGGACAATGAGCAGTTCTTC.

This chain links TRBV6-1 with TRBJ2-3; D possibly uses TRBD1 or TRBD2 (5 bases each). CDR1 and CDR2 (germline): MNHNS, SASEGT. CDR3 length: 14 residues. V dropped 6 bases and J dropped 2 bases, with 12 bases sitting between them. This chain's CDR3 is CASRKPGLTDTQYF. CDR3 sequence (DNA): TGTGCCAGCAGGAAACCGGGGCTCACAGATACGCAGTATTTT.

This chain joins TRBV6-8 and TRBJ1-2; no clear D gene. Germline lookup yields CDR1 MNHGY and CDR2 SAAAGT. The V end was cut by 6 bases, the J end by 4 bases, with 9 bases between. The CDR3 has 12 residues. The CDR3 nucleotides read TGTGCCAGCAGGGACTCCATCTATGGCTACACCTTC. Amino acids: CASRDSIYGYTF.

This chain links TRBV7-2 with TRBJ2-1, with a tentative D call TRBD2 (6 bases). The end of the DNA is better explained by TRBJ2-5, so the J call may be wrong. This CDR3 has 15 amino acids. Germline V gene lookup returns CDR1 SGHTA and CDR2 FQGNSA. The CDR3 spells CASSLGPGAKETQYF. The CDR3 DNA reads as TGTGCCAGCAGCTTAGGTCCGGGAGCTAAAGAGACCCAGTACTTC.

This chain joins TRBV6-1 and TRBJ2-1, with 9 bases identical to TRBD1. With 5 bases clipped from V and 8 bases from J, the junction kept 7 bases outside the gene matches. This CDR3 region has 14 residues. From germline, CDR1 is MNHNS and CDR2 SASEGT. The CDR3 sequence: CASSTGTGIDEQFF. CDR3 DNA sequence: TGTGCCAGCAGTACCGGGACAGGGATTGATGAGCAGTTCTTC.

The chain couples TRBV11-3 to TRBJ2-1; 7 bases agree with TRBD2. The germline gives CDR1 SGHNT, CDR2 YENEEA. The CDR3 has 15 residues. Germline trimming cut 1 base from V and 10 bases from J; bases unmatched to any gene: 10. The CDR3 sequence: CASSLAAGSPYEQFF. In DNA, the CDR3 is TGTGCCAGCAGCTTAGCAGCGGGATCTCCCTACGAGCAGTTCTTC.

The V gene is TRBV6-5, the J gene TRBJ2-1; TRBD1 matches at 7 bases. Germline CDR1 reads MNHEY; CDR2 reads SVGAGI. V shed 2 bases, J shed 9 bases, and the junction held 10 bases outside the gene matches. CDR3 length equals 15 residues. CDR3: CASSYGGQAFSEQFF. CDR3 nucleotides: TGTGCCAGCAGTTACGGCGGACAGGCCTTCAGTGAGCAGTTCTTC.

This chain connects TRBV6-1 to TRBJ2-3; D is ambiguous. The CDR3 sequence is 14 residues long. Germline loops: CDR1 MNHNS, CDR2 SASEGT. Trimming took 2 bases from V and 2 from J, leaving 8 bases between them. The CDR3 here is CASSERIHTDTQYF. DNA of the CDR3: TGTGCCAGCAGTGAAAGGATACACACAGATACGCAGTATTTT.